The present T cell receptor beta chain was sequenced within a study of T cell repertoires in ileal Crohn's disease. Study as a whole: Every patient was operated on for stricturing (approximately 60%) or penetrating (about 40%) complications.

Overall study findings and caveats: Sorted CD8 T cells held more high-frequency clones than CD4.

Eligibility required adulthood, ileal or ileocolonic Crohn's disease and indicated ileocolonic resection. There are a few counts of this clone. Its antigen is still unknown. Trimming cost V 6 bases and J 6 bases; bases outside gene matches: 5. The CDR3 sequence is 15 residues long. Germline assignment: CDR1 MDHEN and CDR2 SYDVKM. Method: immunoSEQ multiplex PCR; TCRdb's copy keeps in-frame clones and lacks some. The data hold 14,000 or so clones, with under 90% observed a single time. This receptor was taken from an adult with Crohn's disease. Sequenced sample: ileal tissue. The chain has TRBV28 and TRBJ2-2; 12 positions match TRBD1. The chain's CDR3 is CASRRGQGAPGELFF. The CDR3 DNA follows: TGTGCCAGCAGGCGGGGACAGGGGGCGCCCGGGGAGCTGTTTTTT.